This T cell receptor (beta chain) was profiled in a study of blood T cell repertoires in COVID-19. Study context: Material from acute and convalescent COVID-19 was sourced from the United States, Italy and Spain. Sources were T cells, B-cell-depleted T cells, or PBMCs; the material itself was cDNA or gDNA.

The germline V gene has CDR1 MDHEN and CDR2 SYDVKM. With 3 bases clipped from V and 5 bases from J, the junction kept 3 bases outside the gene matches. The CDR3 is 13 amino acids. In the authors' workflow: Amplification of reference gene primers provided the estimated nucleated cell counts. Profiled with immunoSEQ multiplex PCR; TCRdb holds only in-frame clones, not every one. V and J calls and clone size are given by that table; D and trimming were obtained from the DNA. Of about 180,000 clones in the sample, around 86% are singletons; the top ten hold less than 10%. Seattle patients were enrolled during active infection and followed longitudinally.

Sequencing input: peripheral blood. This receptor was obtained from a woman in her 70s with COVID-19, enrolled during active disease. The rearrangement joins TRBV28 to TRBJ2-7, with TRBD1 matching 8 bases. The CDR3, as DNA: TGTGCCAGCAGTTTGGACAGGGCCCACGAGCAGTACTTC. Translation gives CASSLDRAHEQYF.